These T cell receptor beta chains were read from a single sample in a study of regulatory T cells in long-lasting Graves disease. TCRdb redid the calling of the multiplex PCR reads with MiXCR, one entry per CDR3 protein. The sample gives about 380,000 distinct CDR3 sequences, roughly a sixth of which show up once; 20% to 25% is in the top ten. Here the sequenced sample was peripheral blood mononuclear cells (PBMCs), taken at new diagnosis, from a patient treated with antithyroid drugs. These receptors were taken from a female donor with Graves disease. The CDR3 runs from the conserved cysteine through the conserved F or W. Fields, in order: J gene, V gene, CDR3 protein.

J: TRBJ2-7
V: TRBV2
CDR3: CASNTDFSNWQYF

J: TRBJ1-2
V: TRBV11-2
CDR3: CASSFGQAGYGYTF

J: TRBJ1-2
V: TRBV5-1
CDR3: CASRPLQGAGGYTF

J: TRBJ1-1
V: TRBV10-3
CDR3: CAITGLGGPNPEAFF

J: TRBJ2-7
V: TRBV13
CDR3: CASSLGIGASGRYEQYF

J: TRBJ2-6
V: TRBV4-1
CDR3: CASSQEGGNSGANVLTF

J: TRBJ1-1
V: TRBV7-9
CDR3: CASSFRGVSTEAFF

J: TRBJ2-7
V: TRBV28
CDR3: CATRDAGHPYEQYF

J: TRBJ1-5
V: TRBV28
CDR3: CASTAGGPYSNQPQHF

J: TRBJ1-3
V: TRBV10-2
CDR3: CASRLTGTGVTVGNTIYF

J: TRBJ1-4
V: TRBV11-2
CDR3: CASSLSGRGDEKLFF

J: TRBJ1-2
V: TRBV27
CDR3: CASSPYPGAGGYTF

J: TRBJ2-2
V: TRBV7-3
CDR3: CASSYSGGELFF

J: TRBJ2-7
V: TRBV6-4
CDR3: CASSYSFKGGVPRQYF

J: TRBJ2-5
V: TRBV7-9
CDR3: CASSLFGDSQETQYF

J: TRBJ2-7
V: TRBV7-2
CDR3: CASSYTGTGSYEQYF

J: TRBJ1-6
V: TRBV5-1
CDR3: CASSFGVRNSPLHF